This entry features one T cell receptor beta chain sequence. This record belongs to a study of T cells in narcolepsy. J gave up 7 bases and V 2 bases, and 10 bases lay outside the gene matches. This CDR3 contains 15 residues. Germline V gene lookup returns CDR1 GTSNPN and CDR2 SVGIG (reference sequence). Measured with immunoSEQ multiplex PCR; TCRdb has only the in-frame clones, and not every one. Of 25,000 to 35,000 clones in the sample, 60% to 85% were seen once. The genes are TRBV30 and TRBJ2-1; 8 bases line up with TRBD2. The sample taken for sequencing was memory (CD45RA-) CD4+ T cells from blood. The receptor was derived from a human donor in good health. The CDR3 spells CAWSSSGGLRNEQFF. The CDR3 DNA reads as TGTGCCTGGAGTTCAAGCGGGGGCCTGCGGAATGAGCAGTTCTTC. The full variable domain, completed using reference TRBV30 and TRBJ2-1, is SQTIHQWPATLVQPVGSPLSLECTVEGTSNPNLYWYRQAAGRGLQLLFYSVGIGQISSEVPQNLSASRPQDRQFILSSKKLLLSDSGFYLCAWSSSGGLRNEQFFGPGTRLTVL.